This T cell receptor beta chain was recovered during a study of blood T cell repertoires in COVID-19. At the level of the study: COVID-19 samples collected from the United States, Italy and Spain covered acute and convalescent phases.

Original data processing: Amplifying reference gene primers gave estimates of nucleated cell counts. Only in-frame clones appear in the TCRdb table, and some are missing; sequencing was by immunoSEQ multiplex PCR. Clonal size and the V and J genes are those of that table, whereas D and trimming came from the DNA. The data hold under 300,000 clones, with about 87% observed a single time. The germline V gene encodes CDR1 SNHLY and CDR2 FYNNEI. V lost 11 bases and J 7 bases, leaving 17 bases between the germline ends. The CDR3 spans 12 residues. The sequenced material came from peripheral blood. V usage is TRBV2 and J usage is TRBJ1-2, with D possibly being TRBD1 (5 bases). This receptor was identified in a woman aged 70 to 79 with active or convalescent COVID-19. The CDR3: CAGFHRGFGYTF. As DNA, the CDR3 is TGTGCCGGCTTTCATCGGGGGTTTGGCTACACCTTC.